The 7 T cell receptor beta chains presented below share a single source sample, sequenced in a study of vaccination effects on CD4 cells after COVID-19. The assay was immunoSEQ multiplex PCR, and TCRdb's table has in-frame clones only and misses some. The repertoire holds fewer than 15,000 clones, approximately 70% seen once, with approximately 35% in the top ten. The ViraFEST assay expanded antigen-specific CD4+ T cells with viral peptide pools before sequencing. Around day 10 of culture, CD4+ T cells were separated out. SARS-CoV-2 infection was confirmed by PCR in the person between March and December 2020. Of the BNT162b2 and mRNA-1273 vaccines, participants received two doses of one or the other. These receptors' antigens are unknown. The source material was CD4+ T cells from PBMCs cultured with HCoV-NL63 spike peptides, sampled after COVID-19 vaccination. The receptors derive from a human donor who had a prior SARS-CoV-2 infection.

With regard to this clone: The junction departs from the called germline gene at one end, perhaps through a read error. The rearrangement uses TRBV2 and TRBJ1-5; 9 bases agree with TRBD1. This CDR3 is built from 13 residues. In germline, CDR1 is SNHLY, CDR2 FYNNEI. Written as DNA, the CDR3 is TGTGCCAGCAGTCAGGACAGGGGAAGGATTTTCATCTTT. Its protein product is CASSQDRGRIFIF.

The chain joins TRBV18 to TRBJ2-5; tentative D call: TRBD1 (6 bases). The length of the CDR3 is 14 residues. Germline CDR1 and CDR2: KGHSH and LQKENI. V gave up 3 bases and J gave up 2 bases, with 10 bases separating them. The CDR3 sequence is CASSPTGDQETQYF. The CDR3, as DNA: TGTGCCAGCTCACCGACAGGAGATCAAGAGACCCAGTACTTC.

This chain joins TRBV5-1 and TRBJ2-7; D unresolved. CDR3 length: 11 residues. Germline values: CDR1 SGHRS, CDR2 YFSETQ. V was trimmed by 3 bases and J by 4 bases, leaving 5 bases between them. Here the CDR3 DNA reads TGCGCCAGCAGCTCCCAATACGAGCAGTACTTC. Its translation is CASSSQYEQYF.

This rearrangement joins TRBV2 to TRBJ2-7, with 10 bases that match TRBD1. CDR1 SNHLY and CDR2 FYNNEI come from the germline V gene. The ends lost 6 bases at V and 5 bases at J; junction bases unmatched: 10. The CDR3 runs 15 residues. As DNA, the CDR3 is TGTGCCAGCAGCACGGGACAGGGGACGAAAAACGAGCAGTACTTC. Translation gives CASSTGQGTKNEQYF.

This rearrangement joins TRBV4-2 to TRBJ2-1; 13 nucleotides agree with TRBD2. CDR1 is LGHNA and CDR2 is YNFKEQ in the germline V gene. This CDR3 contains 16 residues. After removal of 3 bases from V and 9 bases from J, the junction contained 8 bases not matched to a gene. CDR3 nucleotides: TGTGCCAGCAGCCAGATAACCGGGACTAGCGGGGTTGAGCAGTTCTTC. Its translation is CASSQITGTSGVEQFF.

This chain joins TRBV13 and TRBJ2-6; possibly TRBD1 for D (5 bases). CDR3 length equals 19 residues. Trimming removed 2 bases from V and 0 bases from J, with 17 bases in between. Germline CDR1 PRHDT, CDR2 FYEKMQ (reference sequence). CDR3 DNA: TGTGCCAGCAGCTTAACTCTAAACAGGATAAGCTCTGGGGCCAACGTCCTGACTTTC. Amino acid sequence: CASSLTLNRISSGANVLTF. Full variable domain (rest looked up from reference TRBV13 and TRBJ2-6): AAGVIQSPRHLIKEKRETATLKCYPIPRHDTVYWYQQGPGQDPQFLISFYEKMQSDKGSIPDRFSAQQFSDYHSELNMSSLELGDSALYFCASSLTLNRISSGANVLTFGAGSRLTVL.

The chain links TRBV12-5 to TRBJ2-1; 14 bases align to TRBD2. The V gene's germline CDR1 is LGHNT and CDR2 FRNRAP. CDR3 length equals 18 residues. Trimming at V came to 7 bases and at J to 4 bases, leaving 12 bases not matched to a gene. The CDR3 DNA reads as TGTGCTAGTGCCATCGGGGGACTAGCGGGAGCGGGGTACAATGAGCAGTTCTTC. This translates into CASAIGGLAGAGYNEQFF.